These 21 T cell receptor beta chains share one sample of origin, sequenced in a study of blood T cell repertoires in COVID-19. Repertoires were generated with immunoSEQ multiplex PCR, while TCRdb's copy carries only in-frame clones and drops some. The table lists 200,000 to 300,000 clones, 86% of them singletons. The source material was peripheral blood. These TCRs come from a woman aged 60 to 75 who had recovered from COVID-19.

This sequence joins TRBV6-2 or TRBV6-3 and TRBJ2-6; the D is unclear. V gave up 4 bases and J gave up 9 bases, with 4 bases separating them. Germline CDR1 is MNHEY and CDR2 is SVGEGT. The CDR3 sequence is 11 residues long. In nucleotides, the CDR3 is TGTGCCAGCAGTTCAGTCAACGTCCTGACTTTC. It specifies CASSSVNVLTF.

This clone showed up just once. The genes are TRBV4-1 and TRBJ1-2; maybe TRBD1 (5 bases). CDR1 is MGHRA and CDR2 is YSYEKL in the germline V gene. The CDR3 contains 16 residues. The V end was cut by 1 base, the J end by 2 bases, with 14 bases between. The CDR3 spells CASSQGPRRGNYGYTF. As DNA, the CDR3 is TGCGCCAGCAGCCAAGGGCCAAGGCGGGGCAACTATGGCTACACCTTC.

This clone came up a few times. The chain links TRBV28 to TRBJ2-2; 10 nucleotides align to TRBD1. The CDR3 spans 15 residues. Germline loops: CDR1 MDHEN, CDR2 SYDVKM. J lost 5 bases, V lost 5 bases, and 5 bases had no gene match. CDR3 in amino acids: CASSADRGRTGELFF. CDR3 in DNA: TGTGCCAGCAGTGCTGACAGGGGGCGGACCGGGGAGCTGTTTTTT. Together with reference TRBV28 and TRBJ2-2, the CDR3 gives the full variable domain: DVKVTQSSRYLVKRTGEKVFLECVQDMDHENMFWYRQDPGLGLRLIYFSYDVKMKEKGDIPEGYSVSREKKERFSLILESASTNQTSMYLCASSADRGRTGELFFGEGSRLTVL.

The chain employs TRBV14 and TRBJ2-7, with a tentative D call TRBD2 (6 bases). The V end lost 1 base, the J end lost 12 bases, and 19 bases lay between the germline ends. Germline-derived CDR1 and CDR2 are SGHDN and FVKESK. The CDR3 totals 14 residues. The CDR3 nucleotides read TGTGCCAGCAGCCAAGCTGGTGTTACGGGGGTGCGGTACTTC. Protein: CASSQAGVTGVRYF.

This rearrangement joins TRBV18 to TRBJ1-4; D remains ambiguous. CDR3 length: 15 amino acids. The germline V gene encodes CDR1 KGHSH and CDR2 LQKENI. Between the trimmed V and J ends, which lost 3 bases and 0 bases, there was a span of 8 bases. In DNA form, the CDR3 reads TGTGCCAGCTCACCTTTAGTTCCAACTAATGAAAAACTGTTTTTT. Translation gives CASSPLVPTNEKLFF.

This chain links TRBV10-3 with TRBJ2-3, with TRBD2 as a possible D gene (6 bases). V dropped 6 bases and J dropped 0 bases, with 13 bases sitting between them. Looked up from germline, CDR1 is ENHRY and CDR2 is SYGVKD. The CDR3 length is 15 residues. CDR3 coding DNA: TGTGCCATCAGCCGGGAGCGGGTCAGCACAGATACGCAGTATTTT. It is translated as CAISRERVSTDTQYF.

J is TRBJ2-7 and V is TRBV7-3; TRBD1 is a possible D gene (5 bases). Germline CDR1 is SGHTA and CDR2 is FQGTGA. V was trimmed by 4 bases and J by 0 bases, leaving 7 bases between them. This CDR3 has 13 residues. The CDR3, as DNA: TGTGCCAGCAGCTCCCAGGGCTCCTACGAGCAGTACTTC. It translates to CASSSQGSYEQYF. The whole variable domain, remainder taken from reference TRBV7-3 and TRBJ2-7, is GAGVSQTPSNKVTEKGKYVELRCDPISGHTALYWYRQSLGQGPEFLIYFQGTGAADDSGLPNDRFFAVRPEGSVSTLKIQRTERGDSAVYLCASSSQGSYEQYFGPGTRLTVT.

The rearrangement links TRBV11-1 to TRBJ2-2, with a weak D call TRBD2 (7 bases). The CDR3 spans 15 residues. Trimming left V 6 bases short and J 7 bases short, with 18 bases between. Germline V CDR1 and CDR2: SGHAT, FQDESV (reference sequence). The CDR3 protein is CASRVRGALSGELFF. The CDR3 region has the DNA TGTGCCAGCAGAGTTCGGGGGGCGCTCAGCGGGGAGCTGTTTTTT.

This clone was observed once. The V gene is TRBV15, the J gene TRBJ1-1; 8 bases map to TRBD1. The CDR3 is 14 residues long. Trimming cost V 3 bases and J 2 bases; bases outside gene matches: 2. Germline CDR1 reads LNHNV; CDR2 reads YYDKDF (reference sequence). This CDR3 is CATSRDRANTEAFF. As DNA, the CDR3 is TGTGCCACCAGCAGGGACAGGGCAAACACTGAAGCTTTCTTT. Supplemented by reference TRBV15 and TRBJ1-1, the full variable domain reads DAMVIQNPRYQVTQFGKPVTLSCSQTLNHNVMYWYQQKSSQAPKLLFHYYDKDFNNEADTPDNFQSRRPNTSFCFLDIRSPGLGDTAMYLCATSRDRANTEAFFGQGTRLTVV.

The chain combines TRBV4-2 with TRBJ1-1; 7 bases are shared with TRBD1. The germline CDR1 and CDR2 sequences are LGHNA and YNFKEQ. Germline trimming cut 1 base from V and 3 bases from J; bases unmatched to any gene: 11. The CDR3 totals 17 residues. The DNA for the CDR3 is TGTGCCAGCAGCCAAGGGCGCTCCGGACAGGTCTACACTGAAGCTTTCTTT. This encodes CASSQGRSGQVYTEAFF.

This chain uses TRBV12-3 or TRBV12-4 with TRBJ1-4; D is undetermined. Trimming left V 6 bases short and J 7 bases short, with 12 bases between. The CDR3 extends over 13 amino acids. The CDR3 nucleotides read TGTGCCAGCAGCCCCCAGGAGGTTGAAAAACTGTTTTTT. Protein product: CASSPQEVEKLFF.

The chain combines TRBV19 with TRBJ2-3; 11 bases match TRBD2. This CDR3 has 15 residues. CDR1 and CDR2 (germline): LNHDA, SQIVND (reference sequence). V shed 6 bases, J shed 2 bases, and the junction held 4 bases outside the gene matches. The CDR3 DNA reads as TGTGCCAGTAGGCTAGCGGGGGGCATCACAGATACGCAGTATTTT. Amino acid sequence: CASRLAGGITDTQYF.

This chain connects TRBV27 to TRBJ2-3; 11 nucleotides match TRBD2. This CDR3 is 15 amino acids long. Germline V gene lookup returns CDR1 MNHEY and CDR2 SMNVEV (reference sequence). Unmatched junction bases numbered 3, after V lost 6 bases and J lost 1 base. The CDR3 sequence: CASSQLAGGTDTQYF. The CDR3 DNA follows: TGTGCCAGCAGCCAACTAGCGGGGGGCACAGATACGCAGTATTTT.

The chain has TRBV2 and TRBJ2-1; 11 nucleotides align to TRBD2. The CDR3 runs to 15 residues. The germline CDR1 and CDR2 sequences are SNHLY and FYNNEI. The V gene end was trimmed by 10 bases and the J gene end by 9 bases; junction bases not matched to a gene: 14. Here the CDR3 DNA reads TGTGCCACCAGGAGGTTAGCGGGGGGGCCAATTGAGCAGTTCTTC. It yields the protein CATRRLAGGPIEQFF.

This chain uses TRBV5-5 with TRBJ2-5; 11 bases line up with TRBD1. Trimming removed 1 base from V and 7 bases from J; junction bases left unmatched: 15. Germline V gene data show CDR1 as SGHKS and CDR2 as YYEKEE (reference sequence). This CDR3 spans 18 amino acids. The CDR3 nucleotides are TGTGCCAGCAGCTTGTTGTGGACAGGGGGCCCACTCGAAGGGACCCAGTACTTC. This sequence encodes CASSLLWTGGPLEGTQYF.

The chain combines TRBV5-4 with TRBJ1-3; D is perhaps TRBD1 (5 bases). CDR3 length: 16 amino acids. V was cut by 4 bases and J by 0 bases, with 14 bases left in between. CDR1 SGHNT and CDR2 YYREEE come from the germline V gene (reference sequence). The CDR3 spells CASSPRGGSSGNTIYF. The CDR3 region has the DNA TGTGCCAGCAGCCCCCGGGGGGGGAGCTCTGGAAACACCATATATTTT.

The chain has TRBV28 and TRBJ1-6; D is uncertain. Trimming removed 0 bases from V and 9 bases from J, with 6 bases in between. The CDR3 loop spans 13 amino acids. The germline V gene has CDR1 MDHEN and CDR2 SYDVKM. The CDR3 sequence: CASSLWRVSPLHF. DNA for the CDR3: TGTGCCAGCAGTTTATGGAGGGTTTCACCCCTCCACTTT.

The rearrangement links TRBV10-3 to TRBJ2-2; TRBD1 might be the D (5 bases). Trimming took 4 bases from V and 3 from J, leaving 15 bases between them. Germline CDR1 reads ENHRY; CDR2 reads SYGVKD. This CDR3 is built from 16 residues. The CDR3 nucleotides are TGTGCCATCAGTGGCTCCAGGGCGATCGACACCGGGGAGCTGTTTTTT. Translation: CAISGSRAIDTGELFF.

The rearrangement uses TRBV4-1 and TRBJ1-2; D gene unclear. The V gene lost 0 bases and the J gene lost 3 bases, with 11 bases spanning the gap. The CDR3 length is 15 residues. Germline V gene sequence: CDR1 MGHRA, CDR2 YSYEKL. CDR3 DNA sequence: TGCGCCAGCAGCCAAGATTCCACAGATTACTATGGCTACACCTTC. Translation: CASSQDSTDYYGYTF.

This clone turned up a few times. V gene TRBV7-9 combines with J gene TRBJ1-1; D unclear. V lost 6 bases, J lost 11 bases, and 10 bases lay in between. CDR1 is SEHNR and CDR2 is FQNEAQ in the germline V gene (reference sequence). CDR3 length: 10 amino acids. The CDR3 sequence is CASSSGMAFF. The CDR3 coding sequence is TGTGCCAGCAGTTCAGGAATGGCTTTCTTT.

This chain uses TRBV11-3 with TRBJ1-3; D unresolved. Germline-derived CDR1 and CDR2 are SGHNT and YENEEA. The CDR3 sequence is 16 residues long. The V end was cut by 0 bases, the J end by 0 bases, with 9 bases between. The CDR3 region has the DNA TGTGCCAGCAGCTTAGATCATGGAGTCTCTGGAAACACCATATATTTT. This encodes CASSLDHGVSGNTIYF.